This T cell receptor (beta chain) originates from a study of blood T cells in healthy people across ages (dated by TCRdb to about 2015). Turning to the overall study: Template switching captured roughly one uniquely barcoded TCR beta cDNA molecule per two T cells in model experiments. Using deep sequencing normalized with unique cDNA molecular identifiers, the study measured how TCR beta repertoire diversity changes with age. Four age groups were formed from the donors: young (average roughly 15 years), middle-aged (approximately 39), aged (more than 55) and long-lived (roughly 81). To avoid experimental bias, donors of different ages were randomly spread across the sequencing lanes. Two additional independent replicas of 1 million unique cDNA reads from the same blood draw were analyzed for two donors (one aged 18 to 30 and one aged 80 or older).

About this clonotype: It has no known antigen specificity. Per-nucleotide qualities are absent, and no much larger clonotype sits a single base away.

What the work shows at the level of the full study, not this receptor alone: Observed TCR beta diversity per million T cells fell roughly linearly with age, and a significant reduction was already apparent by age roughly 40. Because the CMV infection status of the donors was unknown, age-related changes in expanded clonotypes may potentially have been confounded. Because profiling used bulk unsorted PBMCs, naive and antigen-experienced compartments could not be compared conclusively. The percentage of naive T cells measured by flow cytometry correlated strongly with observed TCR beta diversity. Total diversity estimates from one million sequenced T cells were considered lower bounds and underestimates. Compared with the aged group, the long-lived group had more naive CD4+ T cells, fewer expanded clones and increased TCR diversity, suggesting age selection.

The CDR3 runs 13 residues from the cysteine to the phenylalanine. Of all the DNA, just the CDR3 is kept, 39 bases in frame from base 1. Via the germline V gene, CDR1 is SNHLY and CDR2 FYNNEI. V is clipped by 7 bases and J by 3 bases, and the sequence between their germline boundaries is 12 bases long. Receptor libraries were prepared by 5' RACE. Sequenced using an Illumina HiSeq 2500. A second PCR of roughly 7 to 12 cycles was run with a J-beta primer mix and a sample-barcoded 5' primer. Each TCR beta cDNA molecule received a unique molecular identifier from a template-switch 5' adaptor carrying 12 random nucleotides. At least 2.5 million CDR3-containing paired-end reads were obtained from each sample. All of the RNA was converted into first-strand cDNA using the Mint cDNA synthesis kit, with a TRBC-specific oligonucleotide serving as the primer. Following uracil-DNA glycosylase treatment, all cDNA underwent a first 18-cycle PCR with the universal primers M1SS and BC2_uni_R. The authors processed their data as follows. For normalization, 1 million high-quality reads were randomly selected from each sample, with every read carrying a distinct molecular identifier. Instead of being binned into consensus sequences, reads with shared molecular identifiers were discarded. CDR3 identification, clonotype clustering and error correction used MiTCR with a Q25 quality threshold and the strictest error-elimination algorithm. Lower-bound total TCR beta diversity was estimated with a nonparametric unseen species model using Euler transformation. TCRdb cleaned the public reads at Q25 with fastp, built clones with MiXCR and kept in-frame beta chains. Every entry covers one CDR3 protein and lists the most common genes and DNA from its rows. TCRdb, rather than the study authors, made the V and J calls. Recorded for this sample are roughly 800,000 distinct CDR3 sequences; 55% to 75% of them occurred a single time. The ten largest clones capture roughly 22% of the sample.

The roughly 39 donors, aged roughly 6 to 95 years, were systemically healthy Caucasian individuals from Russia. Each donor gave about 9.7 milliliters of peripheral blood, drawn into EDTA-treated Vacutainer tubes. PBMCs were isolated by Ficoll-Paque density-gradient centrifugation, with at least 7 million obtained per sample. Total RNA was extracted from PBMCs with Trizol reagent, with at least 5 micrograms obtained per sample. Naive CD45RAhigh/CD27high T cell percentages were measured by flow cytometry on a PBMC aliquot from every donor. The source of this sequence is a man aged 25-45 years in good health. Sequenced input: blood. Rearrangement joined TRBV2 to TRBJ1-2, with TRBD1 as a weak D call on 5 bases. The CDR3 protein sequence reads: CASNQVRDYGYTF. In nucleotide form, the sequence is TGTGCCAGCAACCAAGTCAGGGACTATGGCTACACCTTC.